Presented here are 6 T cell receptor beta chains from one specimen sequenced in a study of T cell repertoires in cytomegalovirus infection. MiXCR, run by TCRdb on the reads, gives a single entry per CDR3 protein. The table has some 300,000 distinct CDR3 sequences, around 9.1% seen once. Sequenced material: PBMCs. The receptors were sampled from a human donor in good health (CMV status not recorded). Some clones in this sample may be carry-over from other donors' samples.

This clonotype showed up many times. The CDR3 here is CASSLSRGHTDTQYF. The CDR3 region has the DNA TGTGCCAGCAGTTTATCGCGGGGACACACAGATACGCAGTATTTT. J is TRBJ2-3 and V is TRBV27; either TRBD1 or TRBD2 may supply D (6 bases each). V was trimmed by 0 bases and J by 2 bases, leaving 9 bases between them. The CDR3 consists of 15 residues. CDR1 is MNHEY, CDR2 SMNVEV, per germline (reference sequence).

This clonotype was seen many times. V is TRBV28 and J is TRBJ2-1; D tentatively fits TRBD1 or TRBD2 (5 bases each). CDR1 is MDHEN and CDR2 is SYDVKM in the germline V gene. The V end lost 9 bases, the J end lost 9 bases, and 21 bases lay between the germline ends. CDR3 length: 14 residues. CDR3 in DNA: TGTGCCAGTCTCCGGGACCAACGATTTAGTGAGCAGTTCTTC. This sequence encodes CASLRDQRFSEQFF. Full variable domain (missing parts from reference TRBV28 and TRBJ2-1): DVKVTQSSRYLVKRTGEKVFLECVQDMDHENMFWYRQDPGLGLRLIYFSYDVKMKEKGDIPEGYSVSREKKERFSLILESASTNQTSMYLCASLRDQRFSEQFFGPGTRLTVL.

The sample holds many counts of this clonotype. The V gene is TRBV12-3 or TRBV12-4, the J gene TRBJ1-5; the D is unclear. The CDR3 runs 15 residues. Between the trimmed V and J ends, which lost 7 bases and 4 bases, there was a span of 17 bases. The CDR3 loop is CASNIYGLFNQPQHF. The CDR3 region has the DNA TGTGCCAGCAACATTTACGGGCTGTTTAATCAGCCCCAGCATTTT.

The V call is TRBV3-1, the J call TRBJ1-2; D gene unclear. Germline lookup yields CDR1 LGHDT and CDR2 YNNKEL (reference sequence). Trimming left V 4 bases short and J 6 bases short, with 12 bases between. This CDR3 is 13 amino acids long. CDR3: CASSRQEEDGYTF. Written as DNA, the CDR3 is TGTGCCAGCAGCCGTCAGGAAGAGGATGGCTACACCTTC.

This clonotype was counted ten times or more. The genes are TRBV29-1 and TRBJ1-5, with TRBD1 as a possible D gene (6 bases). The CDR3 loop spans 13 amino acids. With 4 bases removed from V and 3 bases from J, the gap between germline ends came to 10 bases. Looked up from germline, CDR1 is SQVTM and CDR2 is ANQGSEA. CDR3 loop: CSVAGGTNQPQHF. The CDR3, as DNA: TGCAGCGTTGCCGGGGGCACCAATCAGCCCCAGCATTTT.

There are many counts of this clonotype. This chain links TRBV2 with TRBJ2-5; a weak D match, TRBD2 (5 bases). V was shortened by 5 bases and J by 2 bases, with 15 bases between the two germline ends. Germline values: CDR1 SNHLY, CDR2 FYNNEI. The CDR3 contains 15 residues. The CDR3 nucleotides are TGTGCCAGCAGTCTCCTTGGAGGAGAACAAGAGACCCAGTACTTC. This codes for CASSLLGGEQETQYF.